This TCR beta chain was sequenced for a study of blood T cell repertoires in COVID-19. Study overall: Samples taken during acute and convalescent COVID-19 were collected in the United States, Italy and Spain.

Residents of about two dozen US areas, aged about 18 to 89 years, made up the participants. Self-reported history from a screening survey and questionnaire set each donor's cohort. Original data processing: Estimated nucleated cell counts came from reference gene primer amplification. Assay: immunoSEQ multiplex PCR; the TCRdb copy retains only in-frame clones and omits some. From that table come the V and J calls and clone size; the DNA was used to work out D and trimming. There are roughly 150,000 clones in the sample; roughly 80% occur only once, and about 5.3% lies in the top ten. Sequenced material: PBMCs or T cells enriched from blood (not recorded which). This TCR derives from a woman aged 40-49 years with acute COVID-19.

The CDR3: CSASVPGTGELFF. CDR3 sequence (DNA): TGCAGTGCTAGTGTCCCGGGAACCGGGGAGCTGTTTTTT. V is TRBV20-1 and J is TRBJ2-2, with D possibly being TRBD2 (5 bases). The germline CDR1 and CDR2 sequences are DFQATT and SNEGSKA (reference sequence). The CDR3 has 13 residues. V was cut by 3 bases and J by 5 bases, with 10 bases left in between.